Shown below are 27 T cell receptor beta chains from a single sample sequenced in a study of cytomegalovirus exposure and HLA in healthy donors. Researchers ran the PCR with 60 Vbeta and 13 Jbeta primers. Sequencing used immunoSEQ multiplex PCR; TCRdb keeps in-frame clones, though not all of them. In the table there are a few hundred thousand clones, 65% to 80% of which are singletons. Sequenced: PBMCs. The receptor source for this set is a girl aged 2 to 10 in good health and CMV-seronegative.

Written as DNA, the CDR3 is TGTGCCAGCAGCTTAGATCATGGAGGGACCTACGAGCAGTACTTC. It translates to CASSLDHGGTYEQYF. The rearrangement uses TRBV11-2 and TRBJ2-7; perhaps TRBD2 as D (6 bases). This CDR3 is 15 amino acids long. CDR1 SGHAT and CDR2 FQNNGV come from the germline V gene. The V and J ends lost 0 bases and 2 bases respectively, with 11 bases between them.

CDR3 coding DNA: TGTGCCAGCAGTGAAGCGCTATCAGGGGGCAATGAGCAGTTCTTC. This translates into CASSEALSGGNEQFF. The chain carries TRBV6-1 and TRBJ2-1, with TRBD1 identical over 7 bases. J lost 6 bases, V lost 0 bases, and 5 bases had no gene match. This CDR3 region has 15 residues. Germline V lookup: CDR1 MNHNS, CDR2 SASEGT.

The chain joins TRBV6-4 to TRBJ2-3; the D is unclear. Germline assignment: CDR1 MRHNA and CDR2 SNTAGT. Trimming removed 0 bases at V and 1 base at J, with 8 bases between. The CDR3 is made up of 15 amino acids. The CDR3 reads CASSDSATGTDTQYF. The CDR3 DNA reads TGTGCCAGCAGTGACTCTGCGACTGGCACAGATACGCAGTATTTT.

This clone appeared a single time. The chain recombines TRBV10-1 with TRBJ2-5; D gene ambiguous. This CDR3 is built from 12 residues. Germline assignment: CDR1 WNHNN and CDR2 SYGVQD (reference sequence). V shed 4 bases and J shed 2 bases, with 5 bases lying between them. The CDR3 nucleotides read TGCGCCAGCAGTGCCGGGCAAGAGACCCAGTACTTC. It yields the protein CASSAGQETQYF.

The chain recombines TRBV19 with TRBJ2-5; 8 bases match TRBD2. V lost 7 bases and J lost 5; bases outside the gene matches: 12. Germline CDR1 is LNHDA and CDR2 is SQIVND (reference sequence). The CDR3 totals 15 residues. The CDR3 DNA reads TGTGCCAGTACCGACCGGGGGGGAGGAACGGAGACCCAGTACTTC. Amino acids: CASTDRGGGTETQYF.

This clone appeared a single time. V usage is TRBV19 and J usage is TRBJ2-7; 9 bases fit TRBD1. The ends lost 7 bases at V and 1 base at J; junction bases unmatched: 5. Looked up from germline, CDR1 is LNHDA and CDR2 is SQIVND (reference sequence). The CDR3 is made up of 14 amino acids. CDR3 loop: CASKVTGGSYEQYF. CDR3 bases: TGTGCCAGTAAAGTGACAGGGGGGTCCTACGAGCAGTACTTC.

The chain uses TRBV29-1 and TRBJ2-7, with D unclear. Trimming pared 1 base from V and 3 bases from J, leaving 7 bases between. The CDR3 runs 12 residues. Germline lookup yields CDR1 SQVTM and CDR2 ANQGSEA. Here the CDR3 reads CSVEANSYEQYF. The CDR3 DNA follows: TGCAGCGTTGAAGCCAACAGCTACGAGCAGTACTTC.

This sequence joins TRBV30 and TRBJ2-1; 12 nucleotides match TRBD2. CDR1 and CDR2 (germline): GTSNPN, SVGIG (reference sequence). After removal of 2 bases from V and 7 bases from J, the junction contained 12 bases not matched to a gene. This CDR3 has 17 residues. CDR3 bases: TGTGCCTGGAGTAGGGCGCTAGCGGGAGGGCCCAGGAATGAGCAGTTCTTC. Its protein is CAWSRALAGGPRNEQFF.

The chain has TRBV6-5 and TRBJ2-7, with D maybe TRBD1 (6 bases). The CDR3 contains 13 residues. V was cut by 5 bases and J by 2 bases, with 10 bases left in between. Germline-derived CDR1 and CDR2 are MNHEY and SVGAGI. The CDR3, as DNA: TGTGCCAGCAGTCGGACAGTCACCTACGAGCAGTACTTC. Its protein is CASSRTVTYEQYF.

A few counts support this clone. The chain has TRBV11-2 and TRBJ1-6, with 7 bases fitting TRBD1. CDR3 length equals 15 residues. V was pared by 5 bases and J by 3 bases, with 4 bases of the junction left unmatched. In germline, CDR1 is SGHAT, CDR2 FQNNGV. The CDR3 spells CASSPGQYYNSPLHF. CDR3 bases: TGTGCCAGCAGCCCGGGACAGTACTATAATTCACCCCTCCACTTT.

The rearrangement uses TRBV2 and TRBJ1-1; tentative D call: TRBD1 (6 bases). The V and J ends lost 8 bases and 0 bases respectively, with 19 bases between them. The CDR3 consists of 16 residues. Germline V lookup: CDR1 SNHLY, CDR2 FYNNEI. CDR3: CASRDLTGALNTEAFF. The CDR3 DNA reads as TGTGCCAGCCGGGATTTGACAGGAGCCTTGAACACTGAAGCTTTCTTT.

The chain joins TRBV4-1 to TRBJ2-7; TRBD1 matches at 7 bases. The CDR3 is made up of 16 amino acids. CDR1 and CDR2 (germline): MGHRA, YSYEKL. The V gene end was trimmed by 1 base and the J gene end by 4 bases; junction bases not matched to a gene: 10. DNA for the CDR3: TGCGCCAGCAGCCAAGGTGTTAGGACAGGACTTTACGAGCAGTACTTC. Translation gives CASSQGVRTGLYEQYF.

This rearrangement joins TRBV19 to TRBJ2-3; D is undetermined. Per the germline V gene, CDR1 is LNHDA and CDR2 is SQIVND (reference sequence). V dropped 6 bases and J dropped 4 bases, with 17 bases sitting between them. The CDR3 is 15 residues long. Here the CDR3 reads CASRAQSSNADTQYF. The CDR3 DNA is TGTGCCAGTAGGGCTCAGTCCTCGAACGCAGATACGCAGTATTTT.

This clone was counted a few times. One end of the junction is discordant with germline, which a read error may explain. The chain has TRBV4-1 and TRBJ2-3; TRBD1 matches 8 bases. The CDR3 length is 13 residues. Germline CDR1 is MGHRA and CDR2 is YSYEKL. CDR3 sequence: CASSQDSGQEYSF. Here the CDR3 DNA reads TGCGCCAGCAGCCAAGATTCGGGACAGGAATATTCGTTT.

The rearrangement uses TRBV4-1 and TRBJ2-5, with TRBD1 identical over 9 bases. The germline V gene has CDR1 MGHRA and CDR2 YSYEKL. The CDR3 spans 16 residues. V gave up 0 bases and J gave up 4 bases; unmatched junction bases: 6. The CDR3, as DNA: TGCGCCAGCAGCCAAGATCCGGGACAGGGAGGAGAGACCCAGTACTTC. This gives the protein CASSQDPGQGGETQYF.

The V call is TRBV15, the J call TRBJ1-2; tentatively, D is TRBD1 (5 bases). Germline V gene sequence: CDR1 LNHNV, CDR2 YYDKDF (reference sequence). CDR3 length: 15 amino acids. The V end was cut by 2 bases, the J end by 4 bases, with 14 bases between. The CDR3 bases are TGTGCCACCAGCAGACCCAACACAGGCGCCTATGGCTACACCTTC. Encoded protein: CATSRPNTGAYGYTF.

V is TRBV6-5 and J is TRBJ1-1; D possibly corresponds to TRBD1 (5 bases). This CDR3 contains 14 residues. Trimming cost V 2 bases and J 2 bases, with 9 bases left between them. In germline, CDR1 is MNHEY, CDR2 SVGAGI. The CDR3 sequence is CASSYVRDNTEAFF. The CDR3 DNA sequence: TGTGCCAGCAGTTACGTCAGGGATAACACTGAAGCTTTCTTT.

This clone occurred once. The chain uses TRBV6-5 and TRBJ2-3; 8 bases agree with TRBD1. The CDR3 extends over 14 amino acids. Losses at the gene ends were 6 bases for V and 2 bases for J; bases not matched to a gene: 4. Germline V gene sequence: CDR1 MNHEY, CDR2 SVGAGI. The CDR3: CASRRTGTTDTQYF. In DNA form, the CDR3 reads TGTGCCAGCAGAAGGACAGGGACCACAGATACGCAGTATTTT.

The rearrangement links TRBV5-4 to TRBJ2-5; maybe TRBD2 (6 bases). The length of the CDR3 is 11 residues. Germline V gives CDR1 SGHNT, CDR2 YYREEE (reference sequence). Trimming shortened V by 6 bases and J by 11 bases, and 14 bases separated the two germline ends. The CDR3 nucleotides are TGTGCCAGCAAGGATCGGGGGAAGCAGTACTTC. This translates into CASKDRGKQYF.

The chain joins TRBV5-1 to TRBJ2-1; 12 bases match TRBD2. Germline values: CDR1 SGHRS, CDR2 YFSETQ. The ends lost 6 bases at V and 5 bases at J; junction bases unmatched: 6. The CDR3 runs 15 residues. The CDR3 here is CASTEGLAGNNEQFF. The DNA for the CDR3 is TGCGCCAGCACCGAAGGACTAGCGGGGAACAATGAGCAGTTCTTC.

The gene calls are TRBV5-1 and TRBJ1-2; the match to TRBD1 covers 11 bases. Germline lookup yields CDR1 SGHRS and CDR2 YFSETQ. The ends lost 5 bases at V and 4 bases at J; junction bases unmatched: 7. This CDR3 comprises 15 residues. In nucleotides, the CDR3 is TGCGCCAGCAGAGAAGGGACAGGGGGGGCCTATGGCTACACCTTC. Residues: CASREGTGGAYGYTF.

The V gene is TRBV9, the J gene TRBJ2-1; the match to TRBD1 covers 7 bases. Germline CDR1 reads SGDLS; CDR2 reads YYNGEE. V dropped 2 bases and J dropped 10; count of bases not matched to a gene: 3. CDR3 length: 12 amino acids. CDR3 in amino acids: CASSVTGREQFF. The CDR3 coding sequence is TGTGCCAGCAGCGTGACAGGGAGAGAGCAGTTCTTC.

This clone occurred a few times. The chain joins TRBV6-1 to TRBJ1-1, with 11 positions matching TRBD1. The CDR3 contains 14 residues. V trimming: 3 bases; J trimming: 4 bases; junction bases outside the gene matches: 1. CDR1 and CDR2 (germline): MNHNS, SASEGT. The CDR3 loop is CASSEGTGGTEAFF. The CDR3 DNA reads as TGTGCCAGCAGTGAGGGGACAGGGGGCACTGAAGCTTTCTTT.

V gene TRBV2 combines with J gene TRBJ2-3; D gene unclear. CDR1 is SNHLY and CDR2 is FYNNEI in the germline V gene. V was clipped by 5 bases and J by 0 bases, with 12 bases between them. The CDR3 totals 15 residues. As DNA, the CDR3 is TGTGCCAGCAGTCGAGCCTCCCGCAGCACAGATACGCAGTATTTT. It yields the protein CASSRASRSTDTQYF.

This clone was counted between two and nine times. The rearrangement links TRBV11-2 to TRBJ2-2, with D tentatively TRBD1 (5 bases). Looked up from germline, CDR1 is SGHAT and CDR2 is FQNNGV. CDR3 size: 15 residues. The V end lost 5 bases, the J end lost 1 base, and 11 bases lay between the germline ends. The CDR3 nucleotides are TGTGCCAGCAGCAGTTATCAGGGGAACACCGGGGAGCTGTTTTTT. Translating it yields CASSSYQGNTGELFF.

This chain connects TRBV2 to TRBJ1-2; 7 nucleotides match TRBD1. This CDR3 has 16 residues. In germline, CDR1 is SNHLY, CDR2 FYNNEI. V lost 5 bases, J lost 5 bases, and 14 bases stayed unmatched. CDR3 nucleotides: TGTGCCAGCAGTTCAAGCGTGGCAGGGGGGTCATATGGCTACACCTTC. It translates to CASSSSVAGGSYGYTF.

This clone was seen more than once but under ten times. This chain joins TRBV5-1 and TRBJ2-1, with D unresolved. V was pared by 0 bases and J by 9 bases, with 10 bases between. Germline V gene data show CDR1 as SGHRS and CDR2 as YFSETQ. There are 13 residues in the CDR3. In DNA, the CDR3 is TGCGCCAGCAGCTTGGATACAGTGGCTGAGCAGTTCTTC. Translation: CASSLDTVAEQFF.